A selection of T cell receptor beta chains follows, all from one sample in a study of memory CD4+ T cells and cytomegalovirus serostatus. Sequenced by immunoSEQ multiplex PCR; TCRdb stores in-frame clones only, minus some. The sample yields about 50,000 clones, over 75% seen once. Specimen: memory CD4+ T cells from blood. The receptors here all came from an adult in good health and CMV-seronegative. Each CDR3 is given with its conserved first and last residue. D genes are given only for firm matches. Not all rows give a size; the values are once, few, many and, for expanded clones, a class.

>TRBD1|TRBJ1-2|TRBV6-5|once
TGTGCCAGCAGGAGGACAGGAAACTATGGCTACACCTTC
CASRRTGNYGYTF
>NA|TRBJ1-2|TRBV13|NA
TGTGCCAGCAGCTTGGCCGGGACTAACTATGGCTACACCTTC
CASSLAGTNYGYTF
>TRBD1|TRBJ2-7|TRBV15|NA
TGTGCCACCAGCTTCGGGACAGGGACCTCCTACGAGCAGTACTTC
CATSFGTGTSYEQYF
>TRBD1|TRBJ1-1|TRBV18|NA
TGTGCCAGCTCACCAGGGACAGGAACCGAAGCTTTCTTT
CASSPGTGTEAFF
>NA|TRBJ1-5|TRBV18|NA
TGTGCCAGCTCACCCCCTGGACAGTCGCTCAATCAGCCCCAGCATTTT
CASSPPGQSLNQPQHF
>NA|TRBJ2-2|TRBV6-5|NA
TGTGCCAGCAGTTACTCGATCCTGAACACCGGGGAGCTGTTTTTT
CASSYSILNTGELFF
>NA|TRBJ2-1|TRBV9|NA
TGTGCCAGCAGCGTAGGTGCGGGGGCCGAGGGTGAGCAGTTCTTC
CASSVGAGAEGEQFF
>NA|TRBJ1-1|TRBV7-9|NA
TGTGCCAGCAGCTTAGACTCAGGTCCTGAAGCTTTCTTT
CASSLDSGPEAFF
>TRBD1|TRBJ2-7|TRBV2|NA
TGTGCCAGCGCCCGTTCGGGACAGGGTTACGAGCAGTACTTC
CASARSGQGYEQYF
>TRBD2|TRBJ2-3|TRBV19|few
TGTGCCAGTAGTAAAGGACTAGCGGCGTCGAGGCAGACAGATACGCAGTATTTT
CASSKGLAASRQTDTQYF
>NA|TRBJ2-7|TRBV6-5|NA
TGTGCCAGCAGTTATGGGGGGACCTACGAGCAGTACTTC
CASSYGGTYEQYF
>NA|TRBJ1-6|TRBV5-1|NA
TGCGCCAGCAGCTTGGCGGTGGCTGATAATTCACCCCTCCACTTT
CASSLAVADNSPLHF
>NA|TRBJ2-6|TRBV19|NA
TGTGCCAGTAGTTCTCGGGGGGCCTCTGGGGCCAACGTCCTGACTTTC
CASSSRGASGANVLTF
>NA|TRBJ2-7|TRBV29-1|NA
TGCAGCGTTGAAAGGGGGAAAGGCTACGAGCAGTACTTC
CSVERGKGYEQYF
>TRBD1|TRBJ1-1|TRBV7-6|NA
TGTGCCAGCAGCTTTGGACAGGGCGGAACTGAAGCTTTCTTT
CASSFGQGGTEAFF
>NA|TRBJ1-6|TRBV7-5|NA
TGTGCCAGACTGGACCGGGACAGGGGTTGGTCCTATAATTCACCCCTCCACTTT
CARLDRDRGWSYNSPLHF
>NA|TRBJ2-7|TRBV5-1|NA
TGCGCCAGCAGTCTAGACCAGTACGAGCAGTACTTC
CASSLDQYEQYF
>TRBD1|TRBJ1-2|TRBV25-1|NA
TGTGCCAGCAGTATTTCGGGACAGAGCGGCTACACCTTC
CASSISGQSGYTF
>NA|TRBJ1-6|TRBV7-3|NA
TGTGCCAGCAGCTCCCAATCCGGCAGGGCGGCTTCACCCCTCCACTTT
CASSSQSGRAASPLHF
>NA|TRBJ1-2|TRBV6-1|NA
TGTGCCAGCATCAGCGCTCCCCCTAACTATGGCTACACCTTC
CASISAPPNYGYTF
>TRBD1|TRBJ2-3|TRBV13|few
TGTGCCAGCAAAGGGACAGGTTCCTTAGCCACAGATACGCAGTATTTT
CASKGTGSLATDTQYF
>NA|TRBJ2-3|TRBV27|once
TGTGCCAGCAGTTTCCAGGGGAGGGGCACAGATACGCAGTATTTT
CASSFQGRGTDTQYF
>NA|TRBJ2-5|TRBV4-1|NA
TGCGCCAGCAGCCAAGGCGAGGGGACCCAGTACTTC
CASSQGEGTQYF
>NA|TRBJ2-1|TRBV30|NA
TGTGCCTGGATCCTAGCGAACTCCTACAATGAGCAGTTCTTC
CAWILANSYNEQFF
>NA|TRBJ1-1|TRBV19|NA
TGTGCCAGTAGTATGGGGGGAACCCTGAGGACTGAAGCTTTCTTT
CASSMGGTLRTEAFF
>TRBD1|TRBJ1-2|TRBV14|few
TGTGCCAGCAGCCAGGACAGGGACTATGGCTACACCTTC
CASSQDRDYGYTF
>NA|TRBJ2-5|TRBV2|NA
TGTGCCAGCATGAGGGATCGGAGAGAGACCCAGTACTTC
CASMRDRRETQYF
>NA|TRBJ1-5|TRBV2|few
TGTGCCAGCAGGGGTCTAGGGGGCAATCAGCCCCAGCATTTT
CASRGLGGNQPQHF
>TRBD1|TRBJ1-5|TRBV6-5|NA
TGTGCCAGCAGTTACTCGAGCACAGGGGATCAGCCCCAGCATTTT
CASSYSSTGDQPQHF